One and the same sample provided the 15 T cell receptor beta chains below, sequenced in a study of identical twins (dated by TCRdb to 2016 to 2017). The library was made by 5' RACE. Sequencing relied on an Illumina HiSeq 2000. TCRdb reprocessed the public reads (quality trimming at Q25 with fastp, clone calling with MiXCR) and kept in-frame beta chains. Merged by CDR3 protein, the rows form single entries marked with the most common genes and DNA. The sample table records about 700,000 distinct CDR3 sequences; around 6.1% of these occur just once. The ten most abundant clones make up about 2% of the sample. Sequencing used naive T cells sorted from blood. Sample cell subset or site, as interpreted from the label and publication: cells isolated with a human naive T-cell isolation kit. These TCRs come from a man between 18 and 29 years old in good health.

The chain is built from TRBV15 and TRBJ2-1; no firm D call. Deletions cut 5 bases from V and 0 bases from J, with 14 bases between. This CDR3 is 16 amino acids long. The germline V gene encodes CDR1 LNHNV and CDR2 YYDKDF (reference sequence). DNA for the CDR3: TGTGCCACCAGCTTCCGCGTGGGCAGCTCCTACAATGAGCAGTTCTTC. As protein: CATSFRVGSSYNEQFF. Complete variable domain (other parts from reference TRBV15 and TRBJ2-1): DAMVIQNPRYQVTQFGKPVTLSCSQTLNHNVMYWYQQKSSQAPKLLFHYYDKDFNNEADTPDNFQSRRPNTSFCFLDIRSPGLGDTAMYLCATSFRVGSSYNEQFFGPGTRLTVL.

There are a few counts of this clonotype. The V and J genes are TRBV18 and TRBJ1-2; D gene uncertain. Germline-derived CDR1 and CDR2 are KGHSH and LQKENI. Trimming removed 3 bases from V and 1 base from J, with 6 bases in between. This CDR3 has 13 amino acids. Here the CDR3 reads CASSPEINYGYTF. As DNA, the CDR3 is TGTGCCAGCTCACCGGAGATTAACTATGGCTACACCTTC. Combining the CDR3 with reference TRBV18 and TRBJ1-2 gives the whole variable domain NAGVMQNPRHLVRRRGQEARLRCSPMKGHSHVYWYRQLPEEGLKFMVYLQKENIIDESGMPKERFSAEFPKEGPSILRIQQVVRGDSAAYFCASSPEINYGYTFGSGTRLTVV.

This clonotype was seen only a few times. The chain uses TRBV3-1 and TRBJ1-1; maybe TRBD1 (6 bases). Germline CDR1 LGHDT, CDR2 YNNKEL (reference sequence). Deletions cut 0 bases from V and 1 base from J, with 12 bases between. The CDR3 totals 16 residues. CDR3 sequence: CASSQEGGRKNTEAFF. In DNA form, the CDR3 reads TGTGCCAGCAGCCAAGAAGGGGGACGGAAGAACACTGAAGCTTTCTTT.

The sample holds a few counts of this clonotype. The J gene is TRBJ2-1, the V gene TRBV7-2; D unclear. Germline CDR1 is SGHTA and CDR2 is FQGNSA. This CDR3 is built from 12 residues. V gave up 5 bases and J gave up 8 bases, with 10 bases separating them. Written as DNA, the CDR3 is TGTGCCAGCAGCCCCCCTCCCTATGAGCAGTTCTTC. It translates to CASSPPPYEQFF.

This clonotype has at least ten counts. The rearrangement links TRBV27 to TRBJ2-3, with D perhaps TRBD2 (7 bases). This CDR3 contains 13 residues. V was pared by 8 bases and J by 3 bases, with 12 bases between. Germline lookup yields CDR1 MNHEY and CDR2 SMNVEV (reference sequence). CDR3 amino acids: CASFRGGTDTQYF. In DNA, the CDR3 is TGTGCCAGCTTTAGGGGGGGGACAGATACGCAGTATTTT.

A note on this clonotype: At one boundary the junction diverges from the germline segment, which might be a read error. The CDR3 nucleotides are TGTGCCAACAGCTTGGGAGGACTAGCGGGAGAAGATGAGCAGTTCTTC. Its translation is CANSLGGLAGEDEQFF. The V call is TRBV11-2, the J call TRBJ2-1; TRBD2 agrees at 13 bases. From germline, CDR1 is SGHAT and CDR2 FQNNGV. This CDR3 has 16 amino acids.

The CDR3 region is CASSRAGSETQYF. CDR3 coding DNA: TGCGCCAGCAGCCGAGCAGGGAGTGAGACCCAGTACTTC. The rearrangement joins TRBV4-1 to TRBJ2-5, with D possibly being TRBD1 or TRBD2 (5 bases each). CDR1 and CDR2 from the germline V gene are MGHRA and YSYEKL. V lost 4 bases to trimming and J lost 5 bases, with 11 bases between them. The CDR3 extends over 13 amino acids.

The table lists this clonotype with a few counts. The rearrangement uses TRBV27 and TRBJ2-5, with D perhaps TRBD1 or TRBD2 (6 bases each). The CDR3 runs to 14 residues. The germline gives CDR1 MNHEY, CDR2 SMNVEV (reference sequence). Trimming left V 5 bases short and J 9 bases short, with 19 bases between. The CDR3 DNA follows: TGTGCCAGCAGTCCCCGGAGGGGGGCGAGGGCCCAGTACTTC. It codes for CASSPRRGARAQYF.

This clonotype was detected ten times or more. The rearrangement joins TRBV20-1 to TRBJ2-1, with 7 bases fitting TRBD2. Germline V gene sequence: CDR1 DFQATT, CDR2 SNEGSKA (reference sequence). Losses at the gene ends were 0 bases for V and 2 bases for J; bases not matched to a gene: 4. CDR3 length: 15 residues. CDR3 sequence reads: CSARDLAVTYNEQFF. CDR3 DNA: TGCAGTGCTAGAGATCTAGCGGTTACCTACAATGAGCAGTTCTTC.

This clonotype was counted ten times or more. This chain connects TRBV5-1 to TRBJ1-5; 8 bases match TRBD1. Trimming at V came to 4 bases and at J to 3 bases, leaving 6 bases not matched to a gene. The CDR3 covers 15 residues. Per germline, CDR1 SGHRS and CDR2 YFSETQ. The CDR3 is CASSIGTGFNQPQHF. Here the CDR3 DNA reads TGCGCCAGCAGCATCGGGACAGGATTCAATCAGCCCCAGCATTTT.

The chain employs TRBV5-1 and TRBJ1-4; maybe TRBD1 (5 bases). There are 17 residues in the CDR3. The germline V gene encodes CDR1 SGHRS and CDR2 YFSETQ. V was shortened by 0 bases and J by 4 bases, with 16 bases between the two germline ends. The CDR3 bases are TGCGCCAGCAGCTTGGGACAGACCGAGGCTTTTAATGAAAAACTGTTTTTT. This gives the protein CASSLGQTEAFNEKLFF.

This clonotype showed up just a few times. This chain's CDR3 is CASTSGRGDTQYF. The CDR3 DNA sequence: TGTGCCAGCACTAGCGGGAGAGGTGATACGCAGTATTTT. This sequence joins TRBV12-3 or TRBV12-4 and TRBJ2-3, with 10 bases matching TRBD2. V lost 7 bases, J lost 6 bases, and 4 bases stayed unmatched. The CDR3 has 13 amino acids.

There are many counts of this clonotype. The chain is built from TRBV20-1 and TRBJ2-5, with D maybe TRBD2 (5 bases). The CDR3 totals 15 residues. In germline, CDR1 is DFQATT, CDR2 SNEGSKA (reference sequence). With 0 bases removed from V and 3 bases from J, the gap between germline ends came to 14 bases. CDR3 amino acids: CSARDYTAAEETQYF. In DNA, the CDR3 is TGCAGTGCTAGAGATTATACAGCAGCGGAAGAGACCCAGTACTTC.

At least ten counts were recorded for this clonotype. The chain couples TRBV29-1 to TRBJ1-1; D is unclear. CDR1 is SQVTM and CDR2 is ANQGSEA in the germline V gene. V was trimmed by 4 bases and J by 0 bases, leaving 9 bases between them. This CDR3 is 13 amino acids long. The CDR3 sequence is CSVVRQMNTEAFF. The DNA for the CDR3 is TGCAGCGTTGTTCGGCAGATGAACACTGAAGCTTTCTTT.

The chain links TRBV7-2 to TRBJ2-7; no clear D. There are 15 residues in the CDR3. Trimming removed 1 base at V and 5 bases at J, with 15 bases between. CDR1 is SGHTA and CDR2 is FQGNSA in the germline V gene. CDR3 DNA sequence: TGTGCCAGCAGCTTAGGGGTCCCTACCGTGCACGAGCAGTACTTC. Its protein product is CASSLGVPTVHEQYF.